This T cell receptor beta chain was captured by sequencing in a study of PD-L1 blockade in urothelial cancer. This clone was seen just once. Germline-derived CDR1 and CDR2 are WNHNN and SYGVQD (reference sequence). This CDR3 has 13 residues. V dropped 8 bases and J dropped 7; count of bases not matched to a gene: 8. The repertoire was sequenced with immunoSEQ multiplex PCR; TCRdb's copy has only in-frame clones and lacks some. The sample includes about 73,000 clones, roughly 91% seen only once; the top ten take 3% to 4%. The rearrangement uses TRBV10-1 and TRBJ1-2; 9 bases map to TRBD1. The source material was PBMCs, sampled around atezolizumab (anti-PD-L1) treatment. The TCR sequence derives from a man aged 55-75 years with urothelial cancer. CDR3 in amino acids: CASSGTGKAGYTF. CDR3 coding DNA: TGCGCCAGCTCCGGGACAGGGAAGGCTGGCTACACCTTC.